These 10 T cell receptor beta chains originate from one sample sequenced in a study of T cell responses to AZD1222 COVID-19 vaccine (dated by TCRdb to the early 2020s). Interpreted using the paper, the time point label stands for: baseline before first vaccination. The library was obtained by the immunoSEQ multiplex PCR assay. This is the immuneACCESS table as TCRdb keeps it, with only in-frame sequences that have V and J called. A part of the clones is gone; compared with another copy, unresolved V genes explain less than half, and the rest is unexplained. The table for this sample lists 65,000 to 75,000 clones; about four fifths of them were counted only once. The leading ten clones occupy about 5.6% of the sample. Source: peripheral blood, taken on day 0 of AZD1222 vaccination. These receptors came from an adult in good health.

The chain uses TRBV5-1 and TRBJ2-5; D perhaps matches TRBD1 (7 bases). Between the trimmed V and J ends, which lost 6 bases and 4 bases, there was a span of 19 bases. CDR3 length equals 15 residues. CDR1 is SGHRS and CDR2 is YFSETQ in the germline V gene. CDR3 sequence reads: CASNFAGGTGETQYF. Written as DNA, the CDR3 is TGCGCCAGCAATTTCGCAGGGGGGACTGGAGAGACCCAGTACTTC. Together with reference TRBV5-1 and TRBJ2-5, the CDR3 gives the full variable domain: KAGVTQTPRYLIKTRGQQVTLSCSPISGHRSVSWYQQTPGQGLQFLFEYFSETQRNKGNFPGRFSGRQFSNSRSEMNVSTLELGDSALYLCASNFAGGTGETQYFGPGTRLLVL.

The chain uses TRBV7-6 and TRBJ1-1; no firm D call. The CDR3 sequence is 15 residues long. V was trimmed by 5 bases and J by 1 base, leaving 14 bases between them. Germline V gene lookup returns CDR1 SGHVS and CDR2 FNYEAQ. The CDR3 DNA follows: TGTGCCAGCAGCGCCGAGCCACGGCCGAACACTGAAGCTTTCTTT. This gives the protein CASSAEPRPNTEAFF.

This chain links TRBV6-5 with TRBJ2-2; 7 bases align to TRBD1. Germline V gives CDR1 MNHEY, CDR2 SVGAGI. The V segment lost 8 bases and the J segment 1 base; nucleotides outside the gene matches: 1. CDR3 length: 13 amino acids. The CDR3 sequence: CASGQENTGELFF. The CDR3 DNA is TGTGCCAGCGGACAGGAGAACACCGGGGAGCTGTTTTTT.

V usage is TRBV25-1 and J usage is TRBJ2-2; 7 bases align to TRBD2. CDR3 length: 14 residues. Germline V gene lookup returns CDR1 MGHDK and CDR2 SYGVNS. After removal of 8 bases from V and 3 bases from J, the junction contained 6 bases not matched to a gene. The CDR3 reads CASSAGVYTGELFF. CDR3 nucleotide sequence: TGTGCCAGCTCGGCGGGGGTGTACACCGGGGAGCTGTTTTTT.

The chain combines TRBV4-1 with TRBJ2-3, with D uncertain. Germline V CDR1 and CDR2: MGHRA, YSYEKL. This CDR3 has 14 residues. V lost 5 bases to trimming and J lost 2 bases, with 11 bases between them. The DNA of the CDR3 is TGCGCCAGCAGCTCAACGTTATCCACAGATACGCAGTATTTT. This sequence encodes CASSSTLSTDTQYF.

The CDR3 is CASTTVRTGELFF. The CDR3, as DNA: TGTGCCAGCACGACGGTGAGGACCGGGGAGCTGTTTTTT. The chain combines TRBV6-5 with TRBJ2-2; D call uncertain. This CDR3 comprises 13 residues. The germline CDR1 and CDR2 sequences are MNHEY and SVGAGI. V was shortened by 7 bases and J by 5 bases, with 11 bases between the two germline ends.

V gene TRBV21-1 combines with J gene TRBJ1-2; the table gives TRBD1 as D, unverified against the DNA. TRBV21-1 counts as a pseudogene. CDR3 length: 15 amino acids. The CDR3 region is CASSKGDRDYYGYTF. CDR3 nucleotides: TGTGCCAGCAGCAAAGGGGACAGGGATTACTATGGCTACACCTTC.

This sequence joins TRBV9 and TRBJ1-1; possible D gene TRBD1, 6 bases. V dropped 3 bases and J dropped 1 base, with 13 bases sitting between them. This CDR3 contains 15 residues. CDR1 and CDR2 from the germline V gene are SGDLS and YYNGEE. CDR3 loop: CASSAEGVPNTEAFF. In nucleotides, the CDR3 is TGTGCCAGCAGCGCAGAGGGGGTCCCGAACACTGAAGCTTTCTTT.

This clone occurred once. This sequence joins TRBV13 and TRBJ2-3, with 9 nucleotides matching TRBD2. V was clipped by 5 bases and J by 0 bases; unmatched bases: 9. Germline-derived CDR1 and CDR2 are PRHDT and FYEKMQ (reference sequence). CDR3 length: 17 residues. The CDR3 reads CASSSRGLAGSTDTQYF. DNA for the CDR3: TGTGCCAGCAGCAGTAGGGGGCTAGCGGGGAGCACAGATACGCAGTATTTT.

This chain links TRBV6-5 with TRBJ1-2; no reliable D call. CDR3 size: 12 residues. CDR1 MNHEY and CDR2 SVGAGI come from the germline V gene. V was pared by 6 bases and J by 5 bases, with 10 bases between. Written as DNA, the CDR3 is TGTGCCAGCAGCTTAGGAGATTATGGCTACACCTTC. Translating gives CASSLGDYGYTF.